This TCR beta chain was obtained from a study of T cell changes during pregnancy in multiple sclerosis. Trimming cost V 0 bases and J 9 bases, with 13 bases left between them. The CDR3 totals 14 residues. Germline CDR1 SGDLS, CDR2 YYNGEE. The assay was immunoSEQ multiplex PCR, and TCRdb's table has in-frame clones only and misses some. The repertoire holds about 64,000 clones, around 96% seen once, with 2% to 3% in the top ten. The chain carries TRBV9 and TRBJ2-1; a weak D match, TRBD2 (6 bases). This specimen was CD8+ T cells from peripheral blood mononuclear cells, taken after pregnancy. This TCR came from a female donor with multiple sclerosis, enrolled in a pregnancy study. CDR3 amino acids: CASSVAISAGEQFF. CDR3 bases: TGTGCCAGCAGCGTAGCCATCTCAGCGGGTGAGCAGTTCTTC. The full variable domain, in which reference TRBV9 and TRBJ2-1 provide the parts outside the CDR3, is DSGVTQTPKHLITATGQRVTLRCSPRSGDLSVYWYQQSLDQGLQFLIQYYNGEERAKGNILERFSAQQFPDLHSELNLSSLELGDSALYFCASSVAISAGEQFFGPGTRLTVL.